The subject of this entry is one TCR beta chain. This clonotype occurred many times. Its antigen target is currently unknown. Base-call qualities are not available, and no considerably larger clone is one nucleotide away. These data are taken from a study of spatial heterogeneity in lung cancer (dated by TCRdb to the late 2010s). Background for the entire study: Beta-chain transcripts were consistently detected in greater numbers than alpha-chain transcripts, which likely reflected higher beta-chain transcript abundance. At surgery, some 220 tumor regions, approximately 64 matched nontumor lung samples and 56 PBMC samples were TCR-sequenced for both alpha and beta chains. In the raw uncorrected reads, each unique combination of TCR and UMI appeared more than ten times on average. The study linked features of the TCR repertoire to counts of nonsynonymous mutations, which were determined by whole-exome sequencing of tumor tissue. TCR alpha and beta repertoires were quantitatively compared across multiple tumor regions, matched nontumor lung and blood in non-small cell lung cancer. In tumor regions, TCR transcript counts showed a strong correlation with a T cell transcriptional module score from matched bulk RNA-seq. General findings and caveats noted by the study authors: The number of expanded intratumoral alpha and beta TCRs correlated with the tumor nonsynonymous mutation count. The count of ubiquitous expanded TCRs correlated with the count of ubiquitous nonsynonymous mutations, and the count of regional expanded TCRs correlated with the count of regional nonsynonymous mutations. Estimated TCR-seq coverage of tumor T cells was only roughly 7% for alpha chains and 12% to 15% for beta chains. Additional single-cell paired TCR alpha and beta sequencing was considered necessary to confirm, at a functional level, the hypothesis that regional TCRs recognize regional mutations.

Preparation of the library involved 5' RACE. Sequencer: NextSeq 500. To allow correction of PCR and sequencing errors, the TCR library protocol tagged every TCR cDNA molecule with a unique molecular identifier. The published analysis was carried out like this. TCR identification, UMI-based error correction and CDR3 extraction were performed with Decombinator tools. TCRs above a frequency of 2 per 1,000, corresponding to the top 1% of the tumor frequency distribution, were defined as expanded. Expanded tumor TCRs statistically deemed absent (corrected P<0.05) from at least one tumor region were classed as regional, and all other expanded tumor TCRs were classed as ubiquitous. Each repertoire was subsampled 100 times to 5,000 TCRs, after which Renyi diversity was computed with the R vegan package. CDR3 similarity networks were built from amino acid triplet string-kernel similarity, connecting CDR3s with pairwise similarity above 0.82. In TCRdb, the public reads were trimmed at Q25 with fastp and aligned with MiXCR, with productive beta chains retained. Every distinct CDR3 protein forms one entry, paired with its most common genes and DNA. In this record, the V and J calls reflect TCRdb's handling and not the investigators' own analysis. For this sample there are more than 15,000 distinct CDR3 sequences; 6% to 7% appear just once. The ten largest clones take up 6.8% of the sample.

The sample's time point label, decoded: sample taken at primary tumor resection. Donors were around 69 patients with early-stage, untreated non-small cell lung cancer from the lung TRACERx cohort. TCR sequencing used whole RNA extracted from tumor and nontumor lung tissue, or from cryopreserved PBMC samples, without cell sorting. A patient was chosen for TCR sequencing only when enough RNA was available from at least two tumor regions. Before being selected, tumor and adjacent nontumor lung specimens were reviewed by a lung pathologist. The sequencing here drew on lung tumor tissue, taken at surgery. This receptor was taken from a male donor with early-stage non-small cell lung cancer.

The DNA reads TGCACCAGCAGCCAAGATGACTTCGGGCACAGCAGGGGGAAAGGGAGGGAGCAGTTCTTC. The translation is CTSSQDDFGHSRGKGREQFF. Recombination linked TRBV1 to TRBJ2-1; the table assigns TRBD1, which was not confirmed against the DNA. TRBV1 is listed as a pseudogene. From its cysteine to its phenylalanine, the CDR3 spans 20 amino acids. The entry retains the CDR3 DNA only, 60 bases that are in frame from base 1.